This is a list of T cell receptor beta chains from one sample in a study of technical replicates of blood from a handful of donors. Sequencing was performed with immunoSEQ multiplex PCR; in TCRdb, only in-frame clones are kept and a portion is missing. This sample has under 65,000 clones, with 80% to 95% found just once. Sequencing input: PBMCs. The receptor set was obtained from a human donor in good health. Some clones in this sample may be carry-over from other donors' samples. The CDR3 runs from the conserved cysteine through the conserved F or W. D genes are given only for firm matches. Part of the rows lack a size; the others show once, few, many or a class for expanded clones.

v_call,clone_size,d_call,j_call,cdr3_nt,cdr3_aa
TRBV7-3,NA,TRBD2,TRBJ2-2,TGTGCCAGCAGCAAATCCGGGAGGGCCAACGCCGGGGAGCTGTTTTTT,CASSKSGRANAGELFF
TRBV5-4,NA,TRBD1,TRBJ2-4,TGTGCCAGCAGCCCGGACAGGGGGCACAAAAACATTCAGTACTTC,CASSPDRGHKNIQYF
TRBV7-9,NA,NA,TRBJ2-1,TGTGCCAGCAGCTTGCCTCCTCCCGGGACTCCAGCAGCGGTTGAGCAGTTCTTC,CASSLPPPGTPAAVEQFF
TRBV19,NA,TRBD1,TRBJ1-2,TGTGCCAGTAGCTTTCTTCCGGGGACAGGGGATAACTATGGCTACACCTTC,CASSFLPGTGDNYGYTF
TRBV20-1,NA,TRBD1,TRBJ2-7,TGCCGCCGGGACAGCCCCTACGAGCAGTACTTC,CRRDSPYEQYF
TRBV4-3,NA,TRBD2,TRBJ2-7,TGCGCCAGCAGCCAAGATGGAGCGGGGGTCTACGAGCAGTACTTC,CASSQDGAGVYEQYF
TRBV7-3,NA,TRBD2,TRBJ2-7,TGTGCCAGCAGCTTAGGAGCGGGAGGTAGCTACGAGCAGTACTTC,CASSLGAGGSYEQYF
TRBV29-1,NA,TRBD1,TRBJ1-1,TGCAGCGTTCCATCGACAGGGTTGGGCACCTTGAACACTGAAGCTTTCTTT,CSVPSTGLGTLNTEAFF
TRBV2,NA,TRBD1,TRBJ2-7,TGTGCCAGCAGTGAGGGGACAGGGACGTACGAGCAGTACTTC,CASSEGTGTYEQYF
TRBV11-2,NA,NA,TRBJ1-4,TGTGCCAGCAGTCCCCCAGGGTATGAAAAACTGTTTTTT,CASSPPGYEKLFF
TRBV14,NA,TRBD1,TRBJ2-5,TGTGCCAGCAGCGGACAGGGGGCGGGAGAGACCCAGTACTTC,CASSGQGAGETQYF
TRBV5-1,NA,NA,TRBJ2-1,TGCGCCAGCAGCTTGGTGGCGGGGTCCTACAATGAGCAGTTCTTC,CASSLVAGSYNEQFF
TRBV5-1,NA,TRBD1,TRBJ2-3,TGCGCCAGCAGCCGGGACAGCGTCACAGATACGCAGTATTTT,CASSRDSVTDTQYF
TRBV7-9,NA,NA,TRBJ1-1,TGTGCCAGTTCGTCAGGGGAAACTGAAGCTTTCTTT,CASSSGETEAFF
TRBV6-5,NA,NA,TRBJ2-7,TGTGCCAGCAGAAGCGGAGGTACTAGGCAGTACTTC,CASRSGGTRQYF
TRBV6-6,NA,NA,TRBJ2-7,TGTGCCAGCAGTTACTCTATCGAGAGCTCCTACGAGCAGTACTTC,CASSYSIESSYEQYF
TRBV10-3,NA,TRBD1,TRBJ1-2,TGTGCCGTCGGACAGGGGGGGAAAGTAACCTATGGCTACACCTTC,CAVGQGGKVTYGYTF
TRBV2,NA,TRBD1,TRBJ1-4,TGTGCCAGCAGTGGAATCCGGGACAGGGGGGAAAAACTGTTTTTT,CASSGIRDRGEKLFF
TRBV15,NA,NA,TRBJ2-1,TGTGCCACCAGCAGAGGGAGGGTCGGCATGGATGAGCAGTTCTTC,CATSRGRVGMDEQFF
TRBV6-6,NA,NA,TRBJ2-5,TGTGCCAGCAGCCCTAGGACACACCAAGAGACCCAGTACTTC,CASSPRTHQETQYF
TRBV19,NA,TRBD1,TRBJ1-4,TGTGCCAGTAGTAACTTAGCAGGGGGCGCCCATAATGAAAAACTGTTTTTT,CASSNLAGGAHNEKLFF
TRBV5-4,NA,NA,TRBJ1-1,TGTGCCAGCAGCTTGGGCGGTGGGAACACTGAAGCTTTCTTT,CASSLGGGNTEAFF
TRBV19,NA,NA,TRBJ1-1,TGTGCCAGTAGTAGCCCCGGACTACCGAACACTGAAGCTTTCTTT,CASSSPGLPNTEAFF
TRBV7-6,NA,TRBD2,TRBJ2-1,TGTGCCAGCAGCACCCAGCCCGTAAGCGGGAGAATAGGTGAGCAGTTCTTC,CASSTQPVSGRIGEQFF
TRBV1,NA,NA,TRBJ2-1,TGCACCAGCAGCCAAGATAAACCCGGGAGCTCCTACAATGAGCAGTTCTTC,CTSSQDKPGSSYNEQFF
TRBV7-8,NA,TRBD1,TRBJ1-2,TGTGCCAGCAGCTTAGCCGGGACAGGGGCTGGCTACACCTTC,CASSLAGTGAGYTF
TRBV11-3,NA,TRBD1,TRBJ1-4,TGTGCCAGCAGCTTAGGCCCACAGGGGATGAATGAAAAACTGTTTTTT,CASSLGPQGMNEKLFF
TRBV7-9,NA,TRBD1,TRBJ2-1,TGTGCCAGCAGCGGGGACAGGGTACACAATGAGCAGTTCTTC,CASSGDRVHNEQFF
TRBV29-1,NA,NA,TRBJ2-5,TGCAGCGTCAAATTCTTAGGGCAGGGCCAGGAGACCCAGTACTTC,CSVKFLGQGQETQYF
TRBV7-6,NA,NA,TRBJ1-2,TGTGCCAGCAGCCCCGACAGCTATGGCTACACCTTC,CASSPDSYGYTF
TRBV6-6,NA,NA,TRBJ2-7,TGTGCCAGCAGTACTACTAGCATTGGCGCCTACGAGCAGTACTTC,CASSTTSIGAYEQYF
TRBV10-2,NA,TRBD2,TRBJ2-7,TGCGCCAGCAGTGAGCAATTCCGGCTAGCGGGAGACTACGAGCAGTACTTC,CASSEQFRLAGDYEQYF
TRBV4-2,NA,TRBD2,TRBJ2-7,TGTGCCAGCAGCCAAGAATGGCGGGAGGGTTACGAGCAGTACTTC,CASSQEWREGYEQYF
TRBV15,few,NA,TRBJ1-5,TGTGCCACCAGCAGAGAACAGGCTACTAATCAGCCCCAGCATTTT,CATSREQATNQPQHF
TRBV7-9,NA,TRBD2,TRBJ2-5,TGTGCCAGCAGCTTATCCGGACTAGCGGGGGGTCTCCAAGAGACCCAGTACTTC,CASSLSGLAGGLQETQYF
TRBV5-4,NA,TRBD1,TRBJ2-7,TGTGCCAGCAGCGTGGACAGGGGCAACGAGCAGTACTTC,CASSVDRGNEQYF
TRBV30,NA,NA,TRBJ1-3,TGTGCCTGGGACAATCGAAACACCATATATTTT,CAWDNRNTIYF
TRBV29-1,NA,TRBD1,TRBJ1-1,TGCAGCGCTGCTAGACAGGGGAACACTGAAGCTTTCTTT,CSAARQGNTEAFF
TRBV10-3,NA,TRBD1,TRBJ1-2,TGTGCCATCAGTGCACAGGGGGGAGATAAGAACTATGGCTACACCTTC,CAISAQGGDKNYGYTF
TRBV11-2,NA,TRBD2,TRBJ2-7,TGTGCCAGCAGCTCACCGCCGGGCGGGAGAGATCTCGAGCAGTACTTC,CASSSPPGGRDLEQYF
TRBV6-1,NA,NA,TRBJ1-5,TGTGCCAGCAGTGAAATTTTTCCTGTTAACAATCAGCCCCAGCATTTT,CASSEIFPVNNQPQHF